Listed below are T cell receptor beta chains from one sample, sequenced in a study of T cells after yellow fever vaccination. One entry per CDR3 protein results from TCRdb running MiXCR on the 5' RACE reads. The sample contains roughly 120,000 distinct CDR3 sequences, about 7% of which appear only once. The material sequenced was CD4+ T cells sorted from PBMCs, taken approximately 40 days after the first yellow fever vaccination. These receptors all come from a man younger than 30 who received the YFV17D yellow fever vaccine. Each CDR3 is given with its conserved first and last residue. D genes are given only for firm matches.

cdr3_aa | d_call | v_call
CASSSTLAANNEQFF | TRBD2 | TRBV7-2
CASSTDRNTEAFF | NA | TRBV18
CASSITRTTGELFF | NA | TRBV19
CSATGGNNQPQHF | TRBD1 | TRBV20-1
CASKSSYNSPLHF | NA | TRBV2
CAWSLLGDSGGRTQYF | TRBD2 | TRBV30
CASSLRTGAKRPQYF | NA | TRBV7-9
CASSDLPGVSGNTIYF | NA | TRBV5-1
CASSQALLLGNTEAFF | NA | TRBV4-1
CASSPGDNLYEQYF | NA | TRBV27
CASSWKGMGTEAFF | NA | TRBV7-2
CSASKGTGELFF | NA | TRBV20-1
CSALRDRVEEQYF | TRBD1 | TRBV20-1
CASSQGGGTRETQYF | NA | TRBV3-1
CASSLGTYSPLHF | NA | TRBV5-6
CSARDLELGTQYF | NA | TRBV20-1
CASSPQGVSNYGYTF | NA | TRBV7-9
CAISGGQGSGQPQHF | NA | TRBV10-3
CSALIAGGFPGQYF | TRBD2 | TRBV20-1
CASRAGRPSNTGELFF | NA | TRBV7-2
CASSQRVPDGGFGANVLTF | TRBD2 | TRBV4-3
CASSSFASGGVGELFF | TRBD2 | TRBV6-1
CASSEVRAGHYGYTF | NA | TRBV6-1
CASSPTGGRGETQYF | NA | TRBV5-4
CASGLQGYEQFF | NA | TRBV7-9
CASSSSGGPGTQYF | NA | TRBV7-9
CASSRGGGGYGYTF | NA | TRBV4-2
CASSRSSRGQNTGELFF | NA | TRBV4-3
CASSLTRWNTEAFF | NA | TRBV7-2
CASSRIPKQGPQETQYF | NA | TRBV6-5
CATGDGGPETQYF | NA | TRBV24-1
CASRRTSGGYNEQFF | TRBD2 | TRBV3-1
CASSDPGTGVYEQYF | TRBD1 | TRBV5-5
CASSSVWPEGAGGYTF | TRBD1 | TRBV5-6
CARSPQRTGELFF | NA | TRBV18
CASSPRVLLAKNIQYF | NA | TRBV5-5
CASSSPGDNHQFF | NA | TRBV7-3
CASSLTPQGGIGELFF | NA | TRBV5-1
CASLLGQRGFTDTQYF | TRBD1 | TRBV7-2
CASSFWAIQETQYF | NA | TRBV7-9
CASSLSSWGSDTEAFF | NA | TRBV7-6
CSARAAGSSYNSPLHF | NA | TRBV20-1
CASTRPPSTDTQYF | NA | TRBV11-2
CASRESGQSYEQYF | NA | TRBV6-2/TRBV6-3
CASSLYRDLAGANVLTF | NA | TRBV5-1
CASSYAASGINEQFF | TRBD2 | TRBV6-5
CASNRDGGYGYTF | NA | TRBV2
CASSVMGQAINEQFF | TRBD1 | TRBV9
CSPWGPRGGDLGYGYTF | NA | TRBV20-1
CASSQGTGVKGYTF | TRBD1 | TRBV4-3
CASSERGGGEQFF | NA | TRBV5-1
CASSVGTVPDLNEQFF | NA | TRBV9
CASSDVTDTQYF | NA | TRBV6-4
CASRYTGGRQPQHF | NA | TRBV6-2/TRBV6-3
CASSVTSGVLNEQFF | TRBD2 | TRBV5-4